The subject of this entry is one T cell receptor (beta chain). This CDR3 has 13 amino acids. The V gene lost 4 bases and the J gene lost 5 bases, with 9 bases spanning the gap. These data belong to a study of blood T cell repertoires in COVID-19. The assay was immunoSEQ multiplex PCR, and TCRdb's table has in-frame clones only and misses some. The table records 350,000 to 550,000 clones, 85% to 90% of them present only once. The receptor was derived from a woman in her thirties with acute or convalescent COVID-19. The chain joins TRBV12-3 or TRBV12-4 to TRBJ2-1; D is perhaps TRBD2 (5 bases). Sequencing used peripheral blood. This CDR3 is CASSSRGNNEQFF. CDR3 coding DNA: TGTGCCAGCAGTTCCCGGGGTAACAATGAGCAGTTCTTC.